This T cell receptor (beta chain) was sequenced for a study of CD8+CD57+ T cells in acquired aplastic anemia. CDR3 and TCR beta VDJ profiling relied on genomic DNA as the template. TCRdb recomputed calls from the reads with MiXCR, one row per CDR3 protein. The sample lists 55,000 to 80,000 distinct CDR3 sequences; around half were seen once. The CDR3 covers 15 residues. Germline trimming cut 10 bases from V and 1 base from J; bases unmatched to any gene: 13. The germline CDR1 and CDR2 sequences are LNHDA and SQIVND (reference sequence). A remark on this clonotype: No conserved phenylalanine or tryptophan ends this CDR3, so it is likely a read error.

This clonotype was obtained from a human donor in good health, serving as a control. The chain joins TRBV19 to TRBJ2-7, with 7 positions matching TRBD2. The material sequenced was sorted CD4+, CD8+, or CD8+CD57+ T cells (not recorded which) from PBMCs. CDR3 amino acids: CANSLAGRVSYEQYL. The CDR3 coding sequence is TGTGCCAACAGCTTAGCGGGTCGGGTATCCTACGAGCAGTACCTC.